These 27 T cell receptor beta chains were sequenced from one sample in a study of glioma-infiltrating T cells after dendritic cell vaccination. Time point defined: after dendritic cell vaccination, including at tumor progression/relapse. Repertoires were generated with immunoSEQ multiplex PCR, while TCRdb's copy carries only in-frame clones and drops some. The sample lists roughly 100,000 clones, roughly 90% occurring once. The starting material was blood, obtained after dendritic cell vaccination. The source is a human donor with glioblastoma.

This clone was seen only once. This sequence joins TRBV28 and TRBJ2-3, with 11 nucleotides matching TRBD2. Germline assignment: CDR1 MDHEN and CDR2 SYDVKM. Trimming cost V 6 bases and J 3 bases; bases outside gene matches: 5. CDR3 size: 15 residues. CDR3 residues: CASSVTSGRTDTQYF. The CDR3 region has the DNA TGTGCCAGCAGCGTCACTAGCGGGAGAACAGATACGCAGTATTTT.

The genes are TRBV9 and TRBJ2-5; D may be TRBD1 (6 bases). The CDR3 loop spans 15 amino acids. The ends were cut back, 3 bases at V and 3 bases at J, with 15 bases in the middle. Looked up from germline, CDR1 is SGDLS and CDR2 is YYNGEE. The CDR3 loop reads CASSETTGEKETQYF. CDR3 DNA sequence: TGTGCCAGCAGCGAAACGACAGGAGAGAAAGAGACCCAGTACTTC.

The V and J genes are TRBV4-1 and TRBJ2-5, with D hard to call. Trimming left V 6 bases short and J 3 bases short, with 14 bases between. The V gene's germline CDR1 is MGHRA and CDR2 YSYEKL. The CDR3 sequence is 14 residues long. CDR3 DNA sequence: TGCGCCAGCAGTTTAAACTGGCAGGAAGAGACCCAGTACTTC. Amino acids: CASSLNWQEETQYF.

This rearrangement joins TRBV21-1 to TRBJ2-3; TRBD1, the D gene given by the table, was not confirmed from the DNA. TRBV21-1 is flagged as a pseudogene. The CDR3 loop spans 16 amino acids. DNA for the CDR3: TGTGCCAGCAGTCCTCTTAAACAAAAATACACAGATACGCAGTATTTT. Amino acid sequence: CASSPLKQKYTDTQYF.

The chain combines TRBV6-4 with TRBJ2-3; TRBD2 might be the D (6 bases). V was cut by 6 bases and J by 2 bases, with 12 bases left in between. The CDR3 totals 14 residues. The V gene's germline CDR1 is MRHNA and CDR2 SNTAGT. CDR3 residues: CASSEWRDTDTQYF. CDR3 DNA sequence: TGTGCCAGCAGCGAATGGAGGGACACAGATACGCAGTATTTT.

The rearrangement joins TRBV21-1 to TRBJ2-7; TRBD1 is taken as the D call from the table, unchecked against the DNA. TRBV21-1 is termed a pseudogene. The length of the CDR3 is 14 residues. CDR3: CASTLPGQYDEQYF. CDR3 sequence (DNA): TGTGCCAGCACTCTACCCGGACAGTACGACGAGCAGTACTTC.

V and J are TRBV6-6 and TRBJ1-5; D perhaps matches TRBD1 (5 bases). Germline V CDR1 and CDR2: MNHNY, SVGAGI (reference sequence). V dropped 5 bases and J dropped 2 bases, with 10 bases sitting between them. This CDR3 has 14 residues. The CDR3 region is CASSGPGGNQPQHF. In DNA form, the CDR3 reads TGTGCCAGCAGTGGTCCGGGGGGCAATCAGCCCCAGCATTTT.

The chain recombines TRBV5-1 with TRBJ2-7; D is undetermined. The V gene lost 0 bases and the J gene lost 0 bases, with 7 bases spanning the gap. This CDR3 has 14 residues. Germline-derived CDR1 and CDR2 are SGHRS and YFSETQ. CDR3 coding DNA: TGCGCCAGCAGCTTGGCGACTTTCTCCTACGAGCAGTACTTC. Protein sequence: CASSLATFSYEQYF. The full variable domain, completed using reference TRBV5-1 and TRBJ2-7, is KAGVTQTPRYLIKTRGQQVTLSCSPISGHRSVSWYQQTPGQGLQFLFEYFSETQRNKGNFPGRFSGRQFSNSRSEMNVSTLELGDSALYLCASSLATFSYEQYFGPGTRLTVT.

The chain employs TRBV7-9 and TRBJ2-5, with 9 bases fitting TRBD2. This CDR3 has 15 residues. CDR1 is SEHNR, CDR2 FQNEAQ, per germline (reference sequence). The J segment lost 4 bases and the V segment lost 5 bases, leaving 8 bases of the junction unmatched. CDR3 region: CASSTLLAGTETQYF. The CDR3 DNA sequence: TGTGCCAGCAGCACTCTGCTAGCGGGGACAGAGACCCAGTACTTC.

For this clone: One end of the junction varies from germline; a read error may be responsible. The chain uses TRBV30 and TRBJ2-3; 9 bases are a match to TRBD1. The V gene's germline CDR1 is GTSNPN and CDR2 SVGIG (reference sequence). The CDR3 runs 11 residues. The CDR3 loop reads CAWSLQGASHF. The CDR3 DNA reads TGTGCCTGGAGTCTACAGGGGGCTTCTCATTTT.

This rearrangement joins TRBV4-2 to TRBJ1-6, with unresolved D. This CDR3 is 13 amino acids long. With 4 bases removed from V and 7 bases from J, the gap between germline ends came to 8 bases. The germline V gene encodes CDR1 LGHNA and CDR2 YNFKEQ. In nucleotides, the CDR3 is TGTGCCAGCAGCCCTGGAGGGAATTCACCCCTCCACTTT. It encodes CASSPGGNSPLHF.

This chain connects TRBV25-1 to TRBJ2-3; weak D call: TRBD2 (5 bases). CDR1 and CDR2 (germline): MGHDK, SYGVNS. This CDR3 region has 13 residues. Trimming removed 5 bases from V and 1 base from J, with 7 bases in between. Written as DNA, the CDR3 is TGTGCCAGCAGTAATAGCGGCACAGATACGCAGTATTTT. Amino acids: CASSNSGTDTQYF.

A remark on this clone: The same CDR3 arises from other DNA sequences in this sample as well. The rearrangement uses TRBV5-4 and TRBJ1-4, with 9 bases fitting TRBD1. Trimming took 4 bases from V and 0 from J; bases not matched to a gene: 4. CDR3 length equals 16 residues. The germline gives CDR1 SGHNT, CDR2 YYREEE (reference sequence). CDR3 loop: CASSLGQGATNEKLFF. In nucleotides, the CDR3 is TGTGCCAGCAGCCTGGGACAGGGCGCAACTAATGAAAAACTGTTTTTT.

In this sample, this clone is medium-sized. The CDR3 DNA reads TGTGCCAGCAGTGAAGCCCCATTCAACACTGAAGCTTTCTTT. Translation gives CASSEAPFNTEAFF. The rearrangement links TRBV6-1 to TRBJ1-1; D uncertain. The CDR3 is 14 amino acids. V shed 0 bases and J shed 2 bases, with 7 bases lying between them. The V gene's germline CDR1 is MNHNS and CDR2 SASEGT.

The count of this clone is one. This chain uses TRBV6-1 with TRBJ1-1, with TRBD1 as a possible D gene (6 bases). V was shortened by 4 bases and J by 5 bases, with 17 bases between the two germline ends. CDR1 MNHNS and CDR2 SASEGT come from the germline V gene. This CDR3 is built from 15 residues. The CDR3 region is CASSGPGRGKTEAFF. The CDR3 DNA follows: TGTGCCAGCAGTGGCCCGGGGAGGGGGAAGACTGAAGCTTTCTTT.

This rearrangement joins TRBV5-1 to TRBJ2-1; unclear D gene. Germline-derived CDR1 and CDR2 are SGHRS and YFSETQ. V lost 4 bases, J lost 0 bases, and 14 bases lay in between. The CDR3 runs 16 residues. As DNA, the CDR3 is TGCGCCAGCAGCCCCCAGGATGCGAGCTCCTACAATGAGCAGTTCTTC. Protein product: CASSPQDASSYNEQFF.

The chain couples TRBV6-5 to TRBJ2-7; 10 nucleotides line up with TRBD1. V gave up 6 bases and J gave up 7 bases; unmatched junction bases: 6. The CDR3 sequence is 13 residues long. Germline CDR1 and CDR2: MNHEY and SVGAGI. The CDR3 sequence: CASRRQGAKEQYF. CDR3 sequence (DNA): TGTGCCAGCAGAAGACAGGGGGCAAAAGAGCAGTACTTC.

The rearrangement uses TRBV5-4 and TRBJ2-5; 8 nucleotides align to TRBD2. The CDR3 is 14 residues long. J was trimmed by 3 bases and V by 10 bases; bases with no gene match: 11. The germline V gene encodes CDR1 SGHNT and CDR2 YYREEE (reference sequence). CDR3 loop: CASAASGGEETQYF. The CDR3 DNA follows: TGTGCCTCAGCCGCCAGCGGGGGTGAAGAGACCCAGTACTTC.

The gene calls are TRBV6-5 and TRBJ2-5; TRBD2 matches at 9 bases. The CDR3 extends over 15 amino acids. The V gene's germline CDR1 is MNHEY and CDR2 SVGAGI. Trimming cost V 1 base and J 1 base; bases outside gene matches: 1. The CDR3 loop reads CASSYLAGAQETQYF. Written as DNA, the CDR3 is TGTGCCAGCAGTTACTTAGCGGGGGCCCAAGAGACCCAGTACTTC.

This chain links TRBV4-1 with TRBJ1-2; D unclear. Deletions cut 0 bases from V and 4 bases from J, with 18 bases between. The CDR3 is made up of 17 amino acids. Germline V gene sequence: CDR1 MGHRA, CDR2 YSYEKL. CDR3 DNA sequence: TGCGCCAGCAGCCAAGAAGAAGGACTCCCTGCTCCCTATGGCTACACCTTC. The encoded protein is CASSQEEGLPAPYGYTF.

The CDR3 protein is CASSPGQGDEQFF. Written as DNA, the CDR3 is TGTGCCAGCAGTCCCGGACAGGGCGATGAGCAGTTCTTC. The V call is TRBV5-4, the J call TRBJ2-1, with 8 positions matching TRBD1. The trim removed 5 bases at V and 8 bases at J, leaving 6 bases unmatched. From germline, CDR1 is SGHNT and CDR2 YYREEE (reference sequence). The CDR3 consists of 13 residues.

Details on this clone: One junction end disagrees with the germline gene, perhaps due to a read error. Other DNA sequences in this specimen translate into the identical CDR3. The chain is built from TRBV5-1 and TRBJ1-6, with TRBD1 matching 8 bases. This CDR3 comprises 15 residues. From germline, CDR1 is SGHRS and CDR2 YFSETQ. CDR3: CASRDLDRDNSPLHF. Written as DNA, the CDR3 is TGCGCCAGCAGAGATCTGGACAGGGATAATTCCCCCCTCCACTTT.

V gene TRBV9 combines with J gene TRBJ1-2, with D possibly matching TRBD1 (6 bases). The CDR3 extends over 13 amino acids. Per the germline V gene, CDR1 is SGDLS and CDR2 is YYNGEE. V was shortened by 2 bases and J by 10 bases, with 15 bases between the two germline ends. CDR3 in amino acids: CASSVRLQGTYTF. In nucleotides, the CDR3 is TGTGCCAGCAGCGTCCGCCTTCAGGGGACCTACACCTTC. Complete variable domain (other parts from reference TRBV9 and TRBJ1-2): DSGVTQTPKHLITATGQRVTLRCSPRSGDLSVYWYQQSLDQGLQFLIQYYNGEERAKGNILERFSAQQFPDLHSELNLSSLELGDSALYFCASSVRLQGTYTFGSGTRLTVV.

This chain links TRBV11-3 with TRBJ2-1, with 9 positions matching TRBD2. Looked up from germline, CDR1 is SGHNT and CDR2 is YENEEA. The CDR3 has 15 amino acids. The V gene end was trimmed by 7 bases and the J gene end by 5 bases; junction bases not matched to a gene: 9. The CDR3 DNA reads as TGTGCCAGCACCGCTCCCGGGACTAGCCACAATGAGCAGTTCTTC. It codes for CASTAPGTSHNEQFF.

This sequence joins TRBV27 and TRBJ2-5; TRBD2 is a possible D gene (6 bases). V was shortened by 5 bases and J by 4 bases, with 17 bases between the two germline ends. The CDR3 runs to 15 residues. Germline V lookup: CDR1 MNHEY, CDR2 SMNVEV (reference sequence). The CDR3 reads CASSLGLPGVETQYF. For the CDR3, the DNA is TGTGCCAGCAGTCTTGGACTACCGGGGGTAGAGACCCAGTACTTC.

The CDR3 sequence is CASSTGGATDTQYF. In nucleotides, the CDR3 is TGCGCCAGCAGTACAGGGGGAGCCACAGATACGCAGTATTTT. The chain links TRBV5-1 to TRBJ2-3, with 8 bases matching TRBD1. V was clipped by 5 bases and J by 2 bases; unmatched bases: 4. The CDR3 loop spans 14 amino acids. Germline CDR1 and CDR2: SGHRS and YFSETQ. Supplemented by reference TRBV5-1 and TRBJ2-3, the full variable domain reads KAGVTQTPRYLIKTRGQQVTLSCSPISGHRSVSWYQQTPGQGLQFLFEYFSETQRNKGNFPGRFSGRQFSNSRSEMNVSTLELGDSALYLCASSTGGATDTQYFGPGTRLTVL.

V and J are TRBV6-5 and TRBJ1-2; perhaps TRBD1 as D (5 bases). Germline lookup yields CDR1 MNHEY and CDR2 SVGAGI. This CDR3 has 14 residues. V was cut by 6 bases and J by 4 bases, with 15 bases left in between. The chain's CDR3 is CASSRAGTSYGYTF. As DNA, the CDR3 is TGTGCCAGCAGCCGGGCCGGGACTAGCTATGGCTACACCTTC.